The clone carrying this T cell receptor (beta chain) was detected a few times. What it binds is unknown. Unique molecular identifiers tagged the TCRbeta library. MiXCR, applied by TCRdb to the PCR reads, yields one record per CDR3 protein. The repertoire holds approximately 130,000 distinct CDR3 sequences, with 9.7% as singletons. These data are taken from a study of T-cell reconstitution after alpha-beta-depleted transplantation in children. V lost 6 bases and J lost 3; bases outside the gene matches: 10. This CDR3 is 17 amino acids long. Study-wide results and caveats: Roughly two months post-transplant, alpha-beta T cells reportedly originated from several hundred graft clones that had expanded.

The V call is TRBV12-3 or TRBV12-4, the J call TRBJ2-1, with 11 bases that match TRBD2. Sequencing used PBMCs, mostly from graft donor cells, obtained 180 days after TCRalphabeta/CD19-depleted stem cell transplant. The origin of this receptor is a girl under three years old who had a stem cell transplant for combined immunodeficiency, so the T cells may come from the graft donor. CDR3: CASRPGTSGTYYNEQFF. In DNA, the CDR3 is TGTGCCAGCAGGCCCGGGACTAGCGGAACCTACTACAATGAGCAGTTCTTC.